Below are 3 T cell receptor beta chains sequenced from a single sample in a study of blood T cell repertoires in COVID-19. Sequencing used immunoSEQ multiplex PCR; TCRdb keeps in-frame clones, though not all of them. The sample has nearly 250,000 clones, roughly 82% seen once. The sequenced material came from peripheral blood. The receptors were gathered from a woman of 80 years or more with COVID-19, enrolled during active disease.

The chain employs TRBV28 and TRBJ2-3; perhaps TRBD1 as D (5 bases). The length of the CDR3 is 11 residues. Trimming removed 6 bases from V and 7 bases from J, with 8 bases in between. Germline CDR1 is MDHEN and CDR2 is SYDVKM. The CDR3: CASSRQHTQYF. CDR3 nucleotides: TGTGCCAGCAGCCGACAGCATACGCAGTATTTT.

The CDR3 DNA reads as TGTGCCATCAGCCAGGACAGGGCTTATGGCTACACCTTC. It codes for CAISQDRAYGYTF. The chain carries TRBV10-3 and TRBJ1-2; 8 bases line up with TRBD1. CDR1 and CDR2 (germline): ENHRY, SYGVKD. The CDR3 sequence is 13 residues long. V shed 6 bases and J 5 bases; nucleotides not matched to a gene: 5.

CDR3 nucleotide sequence: TGTGCCAGTACCGACACGTATGGCTACACCTTC. The encoded protein is CASTDTYGYTF. This sequence joins TRBV19 and TRBJ1-2; D is uncertain. V was pared by 7 bases and J by 5 bases, with 8 bases between. There are 11 residues in the CDR3. The germline CDR1 and CDR2 sequences are LNHDA and SQIVND (reference sequence).